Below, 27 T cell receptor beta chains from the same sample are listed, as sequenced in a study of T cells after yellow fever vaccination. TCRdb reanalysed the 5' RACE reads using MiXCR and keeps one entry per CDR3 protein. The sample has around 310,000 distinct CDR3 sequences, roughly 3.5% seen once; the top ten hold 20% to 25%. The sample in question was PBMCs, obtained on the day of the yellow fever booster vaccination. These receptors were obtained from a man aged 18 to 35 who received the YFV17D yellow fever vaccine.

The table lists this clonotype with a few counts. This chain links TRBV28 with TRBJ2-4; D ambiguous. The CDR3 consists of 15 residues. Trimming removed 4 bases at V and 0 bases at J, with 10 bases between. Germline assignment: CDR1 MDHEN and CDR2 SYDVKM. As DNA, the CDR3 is TGTGCCAGCAGTTCCCGGACGGAAGCCAAAAACATTCAGTACTTC. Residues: CASSSRTEAKNIQYF.

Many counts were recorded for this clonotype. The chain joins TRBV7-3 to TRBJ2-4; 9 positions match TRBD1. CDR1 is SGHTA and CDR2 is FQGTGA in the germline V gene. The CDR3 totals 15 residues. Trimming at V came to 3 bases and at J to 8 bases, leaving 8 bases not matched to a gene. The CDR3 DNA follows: TGTGCCAGCAGCTTTGGGACAGGGATGATGTACATTCAGTACTTC. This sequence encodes CASSFGTGMMYIQYF.

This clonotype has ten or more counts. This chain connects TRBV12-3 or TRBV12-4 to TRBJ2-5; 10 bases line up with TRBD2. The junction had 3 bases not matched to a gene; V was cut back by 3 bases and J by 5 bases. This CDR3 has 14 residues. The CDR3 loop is CASSFSSGGETQYF. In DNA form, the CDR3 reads TGTGCCAGCAGTTTTTCTAGCGGGGGCGAGACCCAGTACTTC.

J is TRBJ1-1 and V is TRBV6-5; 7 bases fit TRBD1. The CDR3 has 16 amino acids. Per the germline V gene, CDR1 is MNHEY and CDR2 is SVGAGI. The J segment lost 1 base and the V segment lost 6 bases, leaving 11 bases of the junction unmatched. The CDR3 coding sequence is TGTGCCAGCAGCTCGGAAGGGGGCAGAAGGAACACTGAAGCTTTCTTT. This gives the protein CASSSEGGRRNTEAFF.

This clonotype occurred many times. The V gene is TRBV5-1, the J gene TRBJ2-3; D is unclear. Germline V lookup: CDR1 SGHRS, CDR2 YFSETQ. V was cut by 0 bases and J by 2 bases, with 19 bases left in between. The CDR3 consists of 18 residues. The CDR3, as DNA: TGCGCCAGCAGCTTGGCCATTCACTCCGACCCAGCCACAGATACGCAGTATTTT. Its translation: CASSLAIHSDPATDTQYF. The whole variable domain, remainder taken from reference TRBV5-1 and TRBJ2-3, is KAGVTQTPRYLIKTRGQQVTLSCSPISGHRSVSWYQQTPGQGLQFLFEYFSETQRNKGNFPGRFSGRQFSNSRSEMNVSTLELGDSALYLCASSLAIHSDPATDTQYFGPGTRLTVL.

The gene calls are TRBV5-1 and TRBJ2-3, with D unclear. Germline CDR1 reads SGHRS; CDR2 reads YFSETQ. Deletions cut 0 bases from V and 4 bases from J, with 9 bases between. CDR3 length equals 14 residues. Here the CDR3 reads CASSLGSFSDTQYF. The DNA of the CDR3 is TGCGCCAGCAGCTTGGGGAGCTTTTCAGATACGCAGTATTTT.

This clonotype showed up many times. CDR3 protein: CSAKTGQNNSPLHF. The CDR3 DNA sequence: TGCAGTGCAAAGACGGGACAAAATAATTCACCCCTCCACTTT. The chain links TRBV20-1 to TRBJ1-6; a weak D match, TRBD1 (6 bases). The CDR3 loop spans 14 amino acids. Trimming pared 6 bases from V and 5 bases from J, leaving 14 bases between. Germline values: CDR1 DFQATT, CDR2 SNEGSKA (reference sequence).

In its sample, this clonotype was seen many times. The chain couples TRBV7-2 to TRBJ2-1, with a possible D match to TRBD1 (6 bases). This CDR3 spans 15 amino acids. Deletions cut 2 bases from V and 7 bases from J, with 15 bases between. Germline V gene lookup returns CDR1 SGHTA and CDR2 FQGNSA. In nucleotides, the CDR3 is TGTGCCAGCAGCTTATGGGGGCAATCCGTGAATGAGCAGTTCTTC. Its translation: CASSLWGQSVNEQFF.

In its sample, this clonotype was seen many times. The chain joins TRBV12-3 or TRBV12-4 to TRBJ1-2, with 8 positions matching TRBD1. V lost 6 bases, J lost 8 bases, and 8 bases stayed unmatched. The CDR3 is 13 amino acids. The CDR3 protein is CASSPGTGGGYTF. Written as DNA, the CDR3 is TGTGCCAGCAGCCCCGGGACAGGAGGGGGCTACACCTTC.

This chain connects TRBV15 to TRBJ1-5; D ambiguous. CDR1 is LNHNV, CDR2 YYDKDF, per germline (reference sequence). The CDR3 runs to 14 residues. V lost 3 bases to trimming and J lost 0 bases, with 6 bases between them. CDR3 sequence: CATSRDDSNQPQHF. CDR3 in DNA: TGTGCCACCAGCAGGGACGATAGCAATCAGCCCCAGCATTTT.

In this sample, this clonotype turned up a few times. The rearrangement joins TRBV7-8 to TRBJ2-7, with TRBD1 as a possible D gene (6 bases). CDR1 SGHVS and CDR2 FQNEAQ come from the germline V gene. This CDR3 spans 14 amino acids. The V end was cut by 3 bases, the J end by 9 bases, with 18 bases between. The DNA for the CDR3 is TGTGCCAGCAGCTTGGAATCGACAGGCGGCGTGCAGTACGTC. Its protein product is CASSLESTGGVQYV.

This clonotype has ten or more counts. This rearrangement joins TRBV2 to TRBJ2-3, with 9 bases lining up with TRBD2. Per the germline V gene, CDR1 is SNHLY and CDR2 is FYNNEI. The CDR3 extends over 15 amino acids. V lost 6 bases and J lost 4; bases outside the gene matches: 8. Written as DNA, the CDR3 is TGTGCCAGCAGGGGACTAGCATCAGGCGCAGATACGCAGTATTTT. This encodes CASRGLASGADTQYF. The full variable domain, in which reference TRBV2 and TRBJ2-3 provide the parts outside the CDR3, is EPEVTQTPSHQVTQMGQEVILRCVPISNHLYFYWYRQILGQKVEFLVSFYNNEISEKSEIFDDQFSVERPDGSNFTLKIRSTKLEDSAMYFCASRGLASGADTQYFGPGTRLTVL.

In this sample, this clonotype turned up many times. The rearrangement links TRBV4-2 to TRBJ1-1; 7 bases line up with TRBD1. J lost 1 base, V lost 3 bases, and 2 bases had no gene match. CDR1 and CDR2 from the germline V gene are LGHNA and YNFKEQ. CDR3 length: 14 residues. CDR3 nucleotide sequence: TGTGCCAGCAGCCAGCGACAGGGGAACACTGAAGCTTTCTTT. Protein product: CASSQRQGNTEAFF.

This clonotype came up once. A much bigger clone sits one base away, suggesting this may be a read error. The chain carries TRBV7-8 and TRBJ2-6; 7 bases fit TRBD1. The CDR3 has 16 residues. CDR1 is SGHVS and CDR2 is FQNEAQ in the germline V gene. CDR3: CASSLGWATGADVLTF. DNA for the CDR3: TGTGCCAGCAGCTTAGGATGGGCCACAGGGGCCGACGTCCTGACTTTC.

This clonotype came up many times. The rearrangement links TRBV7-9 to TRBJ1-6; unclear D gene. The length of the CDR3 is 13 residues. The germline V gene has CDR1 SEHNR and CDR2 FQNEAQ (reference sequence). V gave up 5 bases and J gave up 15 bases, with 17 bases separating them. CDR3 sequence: CASSIRNGDFLHF. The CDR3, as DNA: TGTGCCAGCAGCATCCGGAACGGTGATTTCCTCCACTTT.

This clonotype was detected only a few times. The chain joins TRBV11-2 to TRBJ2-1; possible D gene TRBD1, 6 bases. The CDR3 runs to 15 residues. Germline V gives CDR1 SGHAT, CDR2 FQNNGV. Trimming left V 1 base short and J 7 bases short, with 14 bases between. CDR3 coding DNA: TGTGCCAGCAGCTTAGCGTGGGGGCCTATAAATGAGCAGTTCTTC. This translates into CASSLAWGPINEQFF.

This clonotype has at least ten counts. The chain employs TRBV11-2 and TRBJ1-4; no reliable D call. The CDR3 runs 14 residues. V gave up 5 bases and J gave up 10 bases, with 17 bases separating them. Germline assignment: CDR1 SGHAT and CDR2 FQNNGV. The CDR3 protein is CASSPAGLIGKLFF. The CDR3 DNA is TGTGCCAGCAGCCCCGCTGGTTTGATCGGAAAACTGTTTTTT.

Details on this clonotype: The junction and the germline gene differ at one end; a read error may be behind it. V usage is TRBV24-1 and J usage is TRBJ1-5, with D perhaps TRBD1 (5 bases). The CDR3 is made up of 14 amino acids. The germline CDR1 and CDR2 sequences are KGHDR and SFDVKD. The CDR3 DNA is TGTGCCACCAGTGATACAGGACGGTTTCAGCCCCAGCTTTTT. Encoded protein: CATSDTGRFQPQLF.

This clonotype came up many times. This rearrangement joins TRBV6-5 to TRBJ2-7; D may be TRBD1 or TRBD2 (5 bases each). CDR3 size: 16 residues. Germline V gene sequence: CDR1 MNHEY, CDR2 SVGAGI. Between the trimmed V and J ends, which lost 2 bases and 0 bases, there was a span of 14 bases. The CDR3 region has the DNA TGTGCCAGCAGTTACGGGCAGGGACCGGTCTCCTACGAGCAGTACTTC. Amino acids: CASSYGQGPVSYEQYF.

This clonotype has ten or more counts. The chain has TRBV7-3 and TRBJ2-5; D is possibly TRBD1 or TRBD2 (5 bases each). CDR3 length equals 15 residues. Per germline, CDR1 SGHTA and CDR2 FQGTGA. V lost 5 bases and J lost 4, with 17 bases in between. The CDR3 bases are TGTGCCAGCAGCGAGGGGACGGTGAACCTAGAGACCCAGTACTTC. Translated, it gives CASSEGTVNLETQYF.

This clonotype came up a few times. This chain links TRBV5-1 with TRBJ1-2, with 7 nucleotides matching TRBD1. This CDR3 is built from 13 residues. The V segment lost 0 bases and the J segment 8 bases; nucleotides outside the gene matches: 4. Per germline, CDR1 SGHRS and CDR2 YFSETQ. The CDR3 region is CASSLEGAEGYTF. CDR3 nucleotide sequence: TGCGCCAGCAGCTTGGAGGGGGCAGAGGGCTACACCTTC.

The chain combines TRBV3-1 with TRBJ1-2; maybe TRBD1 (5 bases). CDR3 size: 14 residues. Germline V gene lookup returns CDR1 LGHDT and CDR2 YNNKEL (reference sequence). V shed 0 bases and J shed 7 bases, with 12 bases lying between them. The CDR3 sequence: CASSQDEGKGGYTF. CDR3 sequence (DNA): TGTGCCAGCAGCCAAGACGAGGGGAAAGGTGGCTACACCTTC. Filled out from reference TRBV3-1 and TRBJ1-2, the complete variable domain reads DTAVSQTPKYLVTQMGNDKSIKCEQNLGHDTMYWYKQDSKKFLKIMFSYNNKELIINETVPNRFSPKSPDKAHLNLHINSLELGDSAVYFCASSQDEGKGGYTFGSGTRLTVV.

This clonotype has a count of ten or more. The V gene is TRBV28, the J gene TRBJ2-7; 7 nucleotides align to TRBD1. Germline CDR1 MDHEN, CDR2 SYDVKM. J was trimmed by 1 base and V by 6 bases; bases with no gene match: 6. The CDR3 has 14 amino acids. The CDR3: CASSRQGRSYEQYV. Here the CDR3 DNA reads TGTGCCAGCAGCCGACAGGGAAGGTCCTACGAGCAGTACGTC.

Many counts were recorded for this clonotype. CDR3 DNA sequence: TGTGCCAGCAGTCCCGGGGCAGAGACCCAGTACTTC. Translating it yields CASSPGAETQYF. The chain is built from TRBV12-3 or TRBV12-4 and TRBJ2-5; D could derive from TRBD1 or TRBD2 (5 bases each). The CDR3 loop spans 12 amino acids. Trimming took 5 bases from V and 4 from J, leaving 8 bases between them.

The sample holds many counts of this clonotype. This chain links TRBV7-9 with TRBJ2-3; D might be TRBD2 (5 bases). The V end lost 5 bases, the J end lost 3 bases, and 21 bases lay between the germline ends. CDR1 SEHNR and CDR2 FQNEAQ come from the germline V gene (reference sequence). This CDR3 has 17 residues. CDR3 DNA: TGTGCCAGCAGCCCACCCCCCTGGAGGATGAGTACAGATACGCAGTATTTT. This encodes CASSPPPWRMSTDTQYF.

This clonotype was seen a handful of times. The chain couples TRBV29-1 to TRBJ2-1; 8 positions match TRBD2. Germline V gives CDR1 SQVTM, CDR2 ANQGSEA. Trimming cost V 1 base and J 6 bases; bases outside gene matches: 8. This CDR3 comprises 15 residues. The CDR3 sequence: CSVEGIAGHPNEQFF. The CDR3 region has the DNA TGCAGCGTTGAAGGGATAGCGGGGCACCCCAATGAGCAGTTCTTC.

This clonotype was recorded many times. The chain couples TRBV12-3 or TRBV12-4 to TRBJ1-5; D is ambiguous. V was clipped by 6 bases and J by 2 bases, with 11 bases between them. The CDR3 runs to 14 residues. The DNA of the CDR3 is TGTGCCAGCAGAAGCGTTGGGGGCAATCAGCCCCAGCATTTT. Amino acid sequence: CASRSVGGNQPQHF.